The 18 T cell receptor beta chains listed next were all sequenced from one sample in a study of post-analysis software for immune sequencing data. These receptors' antigens are unknown. Unique molecular identifiers were present in the TCR beta cDNA libraries. MiXCR, applied by TCRdb to the PCR reads, yields one record per CDR3 protein. The sample lists about 770,000 distinct CDR3 sequences; roughly 50% were seen once. Broader study findings: When patients were compared with controls, a handful of TRBV segments were more frequent, TRBV5-6, TRBV5-1 and TRBV20-1 among them.

Sequencing input: blood. The receptors shown here come from a girl aged 5-17 years with multiple sclerosis.

Only a few counts were recorded for this clonotype. The rearrangement joins TRBV27 to TRBJ1-4; no reliable D call. Deletions cut 5 bases from V and 8 bases from J, with 21 bases between. The CDR3 runs 16 residues. Germline assignment: CDR1 MNHEY and CDR2 SMNVEV (reference sequence). CDR3 DNA sequence: TGTGCCAGCAGTCCTAAATTGCATGGACCGCTAGAAAAACTGTTTTTT. As protein: CASSPKLHGPLEKLFF.

Of note for this clonotype: The germline gene is not matched at one end of the junction; a read error may be the cause. The V and J genes are TRBV7-9 and TRBJ1-5; D is undetermined. The CDR3 totals 14 residues. Germline V CDR1 and CDR2: SEHNR, FQNEAQ (reference sequence). In DNA form, the CDR3 reads TGTGCCAGCAGCTTGGTCCAGGTCAATCAGCACCAGCATTTT. Translating it yields CASSLVQVNQHQHF. The variable domain in full, completed from reference TRBV7-9 and TRBJ1-5, reads DTGVSQNPRHKITKRGQNVTFRCDPISEHNRLYWYRQTLGQGPEFLTYFQNEAQLEKSRLLSDRFSAERPKGSFSTLEIQRTEQGDSAMYLCASSLVQVNQHQHFGDGTRLSIL.

The CDR3 DNA follows: TGTGCCAGCAGCCCTGGGCTAGCGGGAGTTCGCTCCTACGAGCAGTACTTC. This translates into CASSPGLAGVRSYEQYF. The rearrangement uses TRBV7-2 and TRBJ2-7; 10 nucleotides match TRBD2. The V segment lost 5 bases and the J segment 0 bases; nucleotides outside the gene matches: 10. Germline V lookup: CDR1 SGHTA, CDR2 FQGNSA. This CDR3 spans 17 amino acids.

This clonotype was detected only a few times. The chain joins TRBV20-1 to TRBJ2-7; D uncertain. Trimming removed 0 bases at V and 3 bases at J, with 12 bases between. Looked up from germline, CDR1 is DFQATT and CDR2 is SNEGSKA (reference sequence). CDR3 length: 14 residues. Here the CDR3 reads CSARDRSLGYEQYF. The CDR3 bases are TGCAGTGCTAGAGATAGGTCGTTGGGCTACGAGCAGTACTTC.

The chain carries TRBV7-8 and TRBJ2-2; 8 bases line up with TRBD2. CDR3 length equals 18 residues. CDR1 and CDR2 from the germline V gene are SGHVS and FQNEAQ. V trimming: 5 bases; J trimming: 7 bases; junction bases outside the gene matches: 18. The DNA for the CDR3 is TGTGCCAGCAGCCGACCCGCCCGACGACTAGCGACGGTCGGGGAGCTGTTTTTT. Translating it yields CASSRPARRLATVGELFF.

The V and J genes are TRBV20-1 and TRBJ1-2; D gene unclear. Germline V CDR1 and CDR2: DFQATT, SNEGSKA (reference sequence). Between the trimmed V and J ends, which lost 4 bases and 0 bases, there was a span of 9 bases. The CDR3 has 13 residues. CDR3 in DNA: TGCAGTGCTAAGGACGTTGCTAACTATGGCTACACCTTC. The encoded protein is CSAKDVANYGYTF.

This clonotype has a handful of counts. J is TRBJ2-5 and V is TRBV10-3; 9 bases are shared with TRBD2. The CDR3 loop spans 15 amino acids. V gave up 4 bases and J gave up 4 bases; unmatched junction bases: 7. Germline V gene lookup returns CDR1 ENHRY and CDR2 SYGVKD. As DNA, the CDR3 is TGTGCCATCAGTGTGGGTAGCGGGAGTTCAGAGACCCAGTACTTC. It encodes CAISVGSGSSETQYF.

V usage is TRBV5-1 and J usage is TRBJ2-7; the D is unclear. The V gene lost 4 bases and the J gene lost 7 bases, with 9 bases spanning the gap. CDR3 length equals 11 residues. Germline CDR1 SGHRS, CDR2 YFSETQ. The CDR3 loop is CASSITREQYF. DNA for the CDR3: TGCGCCAGCAGCATAACCAGGGAGCAGTACTTC.

The chain combines TRBV5-6 with TRBJ2-3; 7 positions agree with TRBD2. The ends lost 3 bases at V and 4 bases at J; junction bases unmatched: 8. The V gene's germline CDR1 is SGHDT and CDR2 YYEEEE. This CDR3 contains 15 residues. This CDR3 reads CASSWGGVNPDTQYF. The CDR3 DNA reads TGTGCCAGCAGCTGGGGGGGAGTAAACCCAGATACGCAGTATTTT.

This clonotype was seen many times. An end of the junction does not agree with germline; a read error may underlie this. The chain recombines TRBV7-2 with TRBJ2-7; a possible D gene is TRBD1 (6 bases). The CDR3 length is 12 residues. Germline assignment: CDR1 SGHTA and CDR2 FQGNSA. As DNA, the CDR3 is TGTGCCAGCAACTTAGGGGGATACGAGCAGTACTTC. Residues: CASNLGGYEQYF.

This rearrangement joins TRBV13 to TRBJ2-7; 14 bases are a match to TRBD2. The germline CDR1 and CDR2 sequences are PRHDT and FYEKMQ (reference sequence). The CDR3 runs to 17 residues. Trimming removed 5 bases from V and 7 bases from J; junction bases left unmatched: 13. CDR3 nucleotides: TGTGCCAGCAGCCGCGGACTAGCGGGAGGTGCCCCACGGGAGCAGTACTTC. Amino acid sequence: CASSRGLAGGAPREQYF.

This chain uses TRBV29-1 with TRBJ2-1; TRBD2 aligns across 8 bases. CDR1 SQVTM and CDR2 ANQGSEA come from the germline V gene. V gave up 5 bases and J gave up 7 bases; unmatched junction bases: 13. The length of the CDR3 is 15 residues. The CDR3 DNA follows: TGCAGCGTTTATCCCCGAATGGGCGGGAGGAATGAGCAGTTCTTC. This translates into CSVYPRMGGRNEQFF.

The chain joins TRBV7-9 to TRBJ2-7; D is perhaps TRBD2 (6 bases). This CDR3 is 14 amino acids long. Trimming stripped 11 bases from V and 4 bases from J, with 21 bases between. Germline V gene lookup returns CDR1 SEHNR and CDR2 FQNEAQ (reference sequence). CDR3 nucleotide sequence: TGTGCCCCCGGAGGGATCACCTGGACATACGAGCAGTACTTC. This translates into CAPGGITWTYEQYF.

The chain couples TRBV5-6 to TRBJ2-1; 9 nucleotides match TRBD2. With 2 bases clipped from V and 9 bases from J, the junction kept 9 bases outside the gene matches. The germline CDR1 and CDR2 sequences are SGHDT and YYEEEE. This CDR3 has 15 amino acids. The CDR3 spells CASSFVAGGSGEQFF. CDR3 in DNA: TGTGCCAGCAGCTTTGTGGCGGGAGGGTCAGGTGAGCAGTTCTTC.

This chain links TRBV19 with TRBJ1-1; maybe TRBD1 (6 bases). The CDR3 runs to 14 residues. V was cut by 3 bases and J by 4 bases, with 12 bases left in between. The germline CDR1 and CDR2 sequences are LNHDA and SQIVND (reference sequence). In nucleotides, the CDR3 is TGTGCCAGTAGTATCGGAGGGGGGACCACTGAAGCTTTCTTT. Translation: CASSIGGGTTEAFF.

This clonotype came up many times. V gene TRBV12-3 or TRBV12-4 combines with J gene TRBJ2-3; D not certain. The CDR3 covers 13 residues. The V end was cut by 2 bases, the J end by 3 bases, with 6 bases between. The CDR3 spells CASSLKRTDTQYF. As DNA, the CDR3 is TGTGCCAGCAGTTTAAAGAGGACAGATACGCAGTATTTT.

This chain links TRBV24-1 with TRBJ2-5; D is unclear. The V and J ends lost 4 bases and 2 bases respectively, with 13 bases between them. Germline V CDR1 and CDR2: KGHDR, SFDVKD. CDR3 length: 15 amino acids. The CDR3 sequence: CATSEARSQQETQYF. CDR3 coding DNA: TGTGCCACCAGTGAGGCTAGAAGCCAGCAAGAGACCCAGTACTTC.

This chain joins TRBV10-3 and TRBJ1-2, with 7 nucleotides matching TRBD1. CDR1 is ENHRY, CDR2 SYGVKD, per germline. The CDR3 has 15 residues. V lost 3 bases and J lost 6; bases outside the gene matches: 10. The CDR3 protein is CAISDPTYRGDGYTF. The CDR3 nucleotides are TGTGCCATCAGTGACCCAACATACAGGGGTGATGGCTACACCTTC.